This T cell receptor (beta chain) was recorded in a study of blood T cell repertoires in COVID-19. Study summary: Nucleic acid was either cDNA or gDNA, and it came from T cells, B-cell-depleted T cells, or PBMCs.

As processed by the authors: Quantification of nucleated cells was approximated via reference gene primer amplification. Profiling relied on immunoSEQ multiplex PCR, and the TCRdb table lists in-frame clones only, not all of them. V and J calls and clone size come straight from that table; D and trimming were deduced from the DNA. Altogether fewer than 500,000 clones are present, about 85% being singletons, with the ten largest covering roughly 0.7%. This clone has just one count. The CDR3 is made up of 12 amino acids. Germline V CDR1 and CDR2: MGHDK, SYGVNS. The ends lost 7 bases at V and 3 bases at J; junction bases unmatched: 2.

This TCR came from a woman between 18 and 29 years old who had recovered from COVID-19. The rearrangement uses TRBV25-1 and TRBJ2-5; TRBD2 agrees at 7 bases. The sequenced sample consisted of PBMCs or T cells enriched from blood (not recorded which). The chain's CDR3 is CASKAGEETQYF. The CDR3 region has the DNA TGTGCCAGCAAGGCGGGGGAAGAGACCCAGTACTTC.